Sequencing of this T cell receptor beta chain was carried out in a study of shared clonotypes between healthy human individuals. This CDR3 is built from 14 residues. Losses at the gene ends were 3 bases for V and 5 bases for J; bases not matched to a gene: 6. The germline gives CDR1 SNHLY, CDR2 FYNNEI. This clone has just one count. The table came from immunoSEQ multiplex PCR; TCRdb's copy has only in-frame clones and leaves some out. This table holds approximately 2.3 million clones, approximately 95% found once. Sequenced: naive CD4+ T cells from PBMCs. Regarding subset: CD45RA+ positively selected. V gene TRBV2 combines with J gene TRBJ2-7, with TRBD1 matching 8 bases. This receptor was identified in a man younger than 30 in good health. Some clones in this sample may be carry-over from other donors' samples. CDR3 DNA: TGTGCCAGCAGTGAGTGGACAGGGATCAACGAGCAGTACTTC. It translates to CASSEWTGINEQYF.